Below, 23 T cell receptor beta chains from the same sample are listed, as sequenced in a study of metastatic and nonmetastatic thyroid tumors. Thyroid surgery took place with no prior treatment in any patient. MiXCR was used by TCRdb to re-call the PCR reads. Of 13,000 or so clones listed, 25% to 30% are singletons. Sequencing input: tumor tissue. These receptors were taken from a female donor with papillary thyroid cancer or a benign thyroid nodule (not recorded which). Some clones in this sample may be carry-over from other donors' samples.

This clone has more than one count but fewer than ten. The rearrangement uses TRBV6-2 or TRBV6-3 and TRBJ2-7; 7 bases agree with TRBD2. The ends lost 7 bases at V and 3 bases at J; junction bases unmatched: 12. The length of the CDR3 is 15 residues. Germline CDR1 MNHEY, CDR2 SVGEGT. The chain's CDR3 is CASTTPGGDSYEQYF. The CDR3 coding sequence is TGTGCCAGCACCACCCCGGGAGGAGACAGCTACGAGCAGTACTTC.

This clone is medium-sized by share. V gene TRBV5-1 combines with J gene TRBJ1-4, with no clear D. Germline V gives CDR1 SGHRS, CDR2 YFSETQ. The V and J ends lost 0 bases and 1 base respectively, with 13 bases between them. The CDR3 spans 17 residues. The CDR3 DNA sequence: TGCGCCAGCAGCTTGGGCCCCCTCCGGGGAACTAATGAAAAACTGTTTTTT. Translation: CASSLGPLRGTNEKLFF.

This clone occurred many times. CDR3 coding DNA: TGCAGTGCTGGGACGAGCACAGATACGCAGTATTTT. Translating gives CSAGTSTDTQYF. The chain joins TRBV20-1 to TRBJ2-3, with D perhaps given as TRBD1 or TRBD2 (5 bases each). V lost 5 bases and J 0 bases, leaving 6 bases between the germline ends. Germline V gene lookup returns CDR1 DFQATT and CDR2 SNEGSKA (reference sequence). The CDR3 runs to 12 residues.

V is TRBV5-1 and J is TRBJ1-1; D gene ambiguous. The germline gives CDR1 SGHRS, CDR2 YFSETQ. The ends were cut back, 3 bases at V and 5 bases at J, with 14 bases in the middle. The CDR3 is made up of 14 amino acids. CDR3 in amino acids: CASSSSGYGTEAFF. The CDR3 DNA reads TGCGCCAGCAGCTCCTCCGGCTACGGAACTGAAGCTTTCTTT.

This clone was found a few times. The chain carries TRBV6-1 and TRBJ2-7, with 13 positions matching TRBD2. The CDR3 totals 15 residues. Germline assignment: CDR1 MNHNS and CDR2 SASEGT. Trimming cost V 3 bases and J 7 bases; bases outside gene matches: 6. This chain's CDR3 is CASSDTSGRDWEQYF. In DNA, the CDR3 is TGTGCCAGCAGTGATACTAGCGGGAGGGATTGGGAGCAGTACTTC.

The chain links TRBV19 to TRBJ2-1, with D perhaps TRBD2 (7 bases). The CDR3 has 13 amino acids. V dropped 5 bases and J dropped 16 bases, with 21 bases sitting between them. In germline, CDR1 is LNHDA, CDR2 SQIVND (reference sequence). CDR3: CASSSFGGAGSFF. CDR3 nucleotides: TGTGCCAGTAGTTCCTTTGGGGGGGCGGGTTCCTTCTTC.

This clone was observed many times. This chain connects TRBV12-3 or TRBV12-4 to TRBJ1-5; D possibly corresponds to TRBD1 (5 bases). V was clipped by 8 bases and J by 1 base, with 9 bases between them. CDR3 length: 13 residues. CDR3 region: CASRGESNQPQHF. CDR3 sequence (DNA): TGTGCCAGCCGGGGGGAAAGCAATCAGCCCCAGCATTTT.

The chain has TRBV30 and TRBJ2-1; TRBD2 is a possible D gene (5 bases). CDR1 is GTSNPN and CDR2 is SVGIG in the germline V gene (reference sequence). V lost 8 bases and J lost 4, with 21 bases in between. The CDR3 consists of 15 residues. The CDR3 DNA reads TGTGCCGCACGCCTCCCGAGGGCCGCTTACAATGAGCAGTTCTTC. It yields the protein CAARLPRAAYNEQFF.

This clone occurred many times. CDR3 in amino acids: CASSYSGSQETQYF. CDR3 coding DNA: TGTGCCAGCAGTTACTCGGGCAGCCAAGAGACCCAGTACTTC. J is TRBJ2-5 and V is TRBV6-5, with D unclear. The V end was cut by 0 bases, the J end by 1 base, with 6 bases between. In germline, CDR1 is MNHEY, CDR2 SVGAGI. The CDR3 extends over 14 amino acids.

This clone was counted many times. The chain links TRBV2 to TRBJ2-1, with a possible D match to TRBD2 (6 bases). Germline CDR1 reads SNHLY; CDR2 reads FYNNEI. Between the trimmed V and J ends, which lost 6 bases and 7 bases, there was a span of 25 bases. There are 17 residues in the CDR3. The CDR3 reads CASSMTSGSQVVNEQFF. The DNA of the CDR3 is TGTGCCAGCAGCATGACTTCCGGGAGCCAGGTTGTTAATGAGCAGTTCTTC.

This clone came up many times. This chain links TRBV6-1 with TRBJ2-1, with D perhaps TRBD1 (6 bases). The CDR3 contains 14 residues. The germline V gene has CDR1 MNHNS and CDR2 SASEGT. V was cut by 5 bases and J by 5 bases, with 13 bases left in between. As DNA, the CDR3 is TGTGCCAGCAGTATGGACAGCTTAAACAATGAGCAGTTCTTC. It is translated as CASSMDSLNNEQFF.

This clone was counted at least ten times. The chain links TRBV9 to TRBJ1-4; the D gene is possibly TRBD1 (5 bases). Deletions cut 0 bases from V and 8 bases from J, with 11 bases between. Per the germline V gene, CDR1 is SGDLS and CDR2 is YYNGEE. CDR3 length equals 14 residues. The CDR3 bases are TGTGCCAGCAGCGTAGAGCAGGGTGGAGAAAAACTGTTTTTT. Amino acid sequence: CASSVEQGGEKLFF.

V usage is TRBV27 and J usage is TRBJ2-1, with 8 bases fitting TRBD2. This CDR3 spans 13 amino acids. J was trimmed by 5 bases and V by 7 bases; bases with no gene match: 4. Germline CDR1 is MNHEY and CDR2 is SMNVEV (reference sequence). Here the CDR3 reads CASKKRGHNEQFF. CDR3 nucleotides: TGTGCCAGCAAGAAGCGGGGGCACAATGAGCAGTTCTTC.

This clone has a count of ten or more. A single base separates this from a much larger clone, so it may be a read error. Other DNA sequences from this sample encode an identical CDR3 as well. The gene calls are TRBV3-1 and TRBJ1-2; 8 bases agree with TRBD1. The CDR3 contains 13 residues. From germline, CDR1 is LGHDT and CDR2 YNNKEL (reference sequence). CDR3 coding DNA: TGCGCCAGCAGCCAAGGACAGGGTAAAGGCTACACCTTC. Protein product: CASSQGQGKGYTF.

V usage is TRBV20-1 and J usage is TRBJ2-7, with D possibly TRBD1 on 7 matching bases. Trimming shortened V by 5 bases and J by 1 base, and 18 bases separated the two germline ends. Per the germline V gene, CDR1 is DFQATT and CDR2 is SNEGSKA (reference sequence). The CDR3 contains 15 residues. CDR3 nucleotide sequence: TGCAGTGCTCCAGTCCAGGGGGGAGCGTCCTACGAGCAGTACTTC. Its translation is CSAPVQGGASYEQYF.

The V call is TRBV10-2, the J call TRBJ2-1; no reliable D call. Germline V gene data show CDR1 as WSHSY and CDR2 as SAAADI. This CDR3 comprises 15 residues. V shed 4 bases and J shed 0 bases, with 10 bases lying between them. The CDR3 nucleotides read TGCGCCAGCAGTGTCGACGTGAGCTCCTACAATGAGCAGTTCTTC. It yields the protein CASSVDVSSYNEQFF.

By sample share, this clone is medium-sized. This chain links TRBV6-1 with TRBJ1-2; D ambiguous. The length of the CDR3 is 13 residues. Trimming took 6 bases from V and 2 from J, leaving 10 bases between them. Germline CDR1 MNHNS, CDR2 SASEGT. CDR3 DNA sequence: TGTGCCAGCAGACTAGGGTTCAACTATGGCTACACCTTC. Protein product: CASRLGFNYGYTF.

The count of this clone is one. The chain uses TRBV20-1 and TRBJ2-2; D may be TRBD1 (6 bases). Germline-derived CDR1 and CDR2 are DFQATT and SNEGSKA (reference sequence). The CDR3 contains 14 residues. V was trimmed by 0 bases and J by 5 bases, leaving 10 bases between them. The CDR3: CSAREDSQTGELFF. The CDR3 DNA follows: TGCAGTGCTAGAGAGGACAGCCAGACCGGGGAGCTGTTTTTT.

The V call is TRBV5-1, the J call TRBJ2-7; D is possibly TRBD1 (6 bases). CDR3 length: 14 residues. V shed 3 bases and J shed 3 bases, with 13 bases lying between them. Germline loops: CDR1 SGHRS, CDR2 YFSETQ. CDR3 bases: TGCGCCAGCAGCTCAAGGGGGTCACTCTACGAGCAGTACTTC. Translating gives CASSSRGSLYEQYF.

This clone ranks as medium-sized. As DNA, the CDR3 is TGTGCCAGCCGGACCGCGCTGACCCAGTACTTC. This translates into CASRTALTQYF. The chain couples TRBV28 to TRBJ2-5; D not certain. The germline CDR1 and CDR2 sequences are MDHEN and SYDVKM. This CDR3 is 11 amino acids long. V shed 8 bases and J shed 7 bases, with 11 bases lying between them.

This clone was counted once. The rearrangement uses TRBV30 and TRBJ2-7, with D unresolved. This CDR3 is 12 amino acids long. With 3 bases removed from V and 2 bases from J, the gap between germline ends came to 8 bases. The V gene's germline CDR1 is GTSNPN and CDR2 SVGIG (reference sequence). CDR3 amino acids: CAWRADTYEQYF. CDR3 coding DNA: TGTGCCTGGAGGGCAGACACCTACGAGCAGTACTTC.

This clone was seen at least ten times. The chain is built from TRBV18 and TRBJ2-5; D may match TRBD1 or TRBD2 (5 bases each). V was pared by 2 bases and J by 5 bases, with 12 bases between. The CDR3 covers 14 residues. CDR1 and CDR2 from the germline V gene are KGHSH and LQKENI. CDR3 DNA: TGTGCCAGCTCACCAGGTGGGGGTGGGGAGACCCAGTACTTC. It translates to CASSPGGGGETQYF. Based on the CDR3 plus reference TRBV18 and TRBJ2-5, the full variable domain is NAGVMQNPRHLVRRRGQEARLRCSPMKGHSHVYWYRQLPEEGLKFMVYLQKENIIDESGMPKERFSAEFPKEGPSILRIQQVVRGDSAAYFCASSPGGGGETQYFGPGTRLLVL.

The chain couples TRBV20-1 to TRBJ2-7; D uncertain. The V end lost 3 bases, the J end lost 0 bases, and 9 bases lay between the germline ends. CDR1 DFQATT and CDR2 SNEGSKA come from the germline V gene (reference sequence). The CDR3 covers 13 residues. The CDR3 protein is CSARGLLSYEQYF. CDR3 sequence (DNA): TGCAGTGCTAGGGGGTTACTCTCCTACGAGCAGTACTTC.